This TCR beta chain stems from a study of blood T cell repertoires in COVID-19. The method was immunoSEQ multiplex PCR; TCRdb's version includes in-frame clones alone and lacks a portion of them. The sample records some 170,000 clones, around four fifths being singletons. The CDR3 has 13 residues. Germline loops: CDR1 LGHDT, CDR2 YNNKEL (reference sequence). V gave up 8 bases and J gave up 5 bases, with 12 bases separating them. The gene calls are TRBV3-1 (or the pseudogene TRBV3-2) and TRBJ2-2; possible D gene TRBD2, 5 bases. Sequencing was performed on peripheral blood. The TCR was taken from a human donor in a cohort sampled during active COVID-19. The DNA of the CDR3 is TGTGCCAGCGGCCCCGGGGTTACCGGGGAGCTGTTTTTT. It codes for CASGPGVTGELFF.